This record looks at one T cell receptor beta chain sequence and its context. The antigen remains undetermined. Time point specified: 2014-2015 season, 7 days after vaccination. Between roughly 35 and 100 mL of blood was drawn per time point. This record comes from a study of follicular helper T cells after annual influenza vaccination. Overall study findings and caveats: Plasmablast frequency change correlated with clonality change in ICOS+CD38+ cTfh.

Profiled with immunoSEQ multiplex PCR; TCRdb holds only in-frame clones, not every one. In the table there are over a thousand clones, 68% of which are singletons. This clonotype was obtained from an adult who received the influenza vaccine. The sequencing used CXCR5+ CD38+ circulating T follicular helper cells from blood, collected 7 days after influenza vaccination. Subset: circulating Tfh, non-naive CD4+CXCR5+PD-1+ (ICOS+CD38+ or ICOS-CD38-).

The DNA for the CDR3 is TGTGCCAGTAGTAGGGGGGACAGGGGGGCCTCTGGGGCCAACGTCCTGACTTTC. The encoded protein is CASSRGDRGASGANVLTF. This sequence joins TRBV19 and TRBJ2-6, with 11 nucleotides matching TRBD1. The CDR3 extends over 18 amino acids. The germline CDR1 and CDR2 sequences are LNHDA and SQIVND (reference sequence). Germline trimming cut 4 bases from V and 0 bases from J; bases unmatched to any gene: 5.